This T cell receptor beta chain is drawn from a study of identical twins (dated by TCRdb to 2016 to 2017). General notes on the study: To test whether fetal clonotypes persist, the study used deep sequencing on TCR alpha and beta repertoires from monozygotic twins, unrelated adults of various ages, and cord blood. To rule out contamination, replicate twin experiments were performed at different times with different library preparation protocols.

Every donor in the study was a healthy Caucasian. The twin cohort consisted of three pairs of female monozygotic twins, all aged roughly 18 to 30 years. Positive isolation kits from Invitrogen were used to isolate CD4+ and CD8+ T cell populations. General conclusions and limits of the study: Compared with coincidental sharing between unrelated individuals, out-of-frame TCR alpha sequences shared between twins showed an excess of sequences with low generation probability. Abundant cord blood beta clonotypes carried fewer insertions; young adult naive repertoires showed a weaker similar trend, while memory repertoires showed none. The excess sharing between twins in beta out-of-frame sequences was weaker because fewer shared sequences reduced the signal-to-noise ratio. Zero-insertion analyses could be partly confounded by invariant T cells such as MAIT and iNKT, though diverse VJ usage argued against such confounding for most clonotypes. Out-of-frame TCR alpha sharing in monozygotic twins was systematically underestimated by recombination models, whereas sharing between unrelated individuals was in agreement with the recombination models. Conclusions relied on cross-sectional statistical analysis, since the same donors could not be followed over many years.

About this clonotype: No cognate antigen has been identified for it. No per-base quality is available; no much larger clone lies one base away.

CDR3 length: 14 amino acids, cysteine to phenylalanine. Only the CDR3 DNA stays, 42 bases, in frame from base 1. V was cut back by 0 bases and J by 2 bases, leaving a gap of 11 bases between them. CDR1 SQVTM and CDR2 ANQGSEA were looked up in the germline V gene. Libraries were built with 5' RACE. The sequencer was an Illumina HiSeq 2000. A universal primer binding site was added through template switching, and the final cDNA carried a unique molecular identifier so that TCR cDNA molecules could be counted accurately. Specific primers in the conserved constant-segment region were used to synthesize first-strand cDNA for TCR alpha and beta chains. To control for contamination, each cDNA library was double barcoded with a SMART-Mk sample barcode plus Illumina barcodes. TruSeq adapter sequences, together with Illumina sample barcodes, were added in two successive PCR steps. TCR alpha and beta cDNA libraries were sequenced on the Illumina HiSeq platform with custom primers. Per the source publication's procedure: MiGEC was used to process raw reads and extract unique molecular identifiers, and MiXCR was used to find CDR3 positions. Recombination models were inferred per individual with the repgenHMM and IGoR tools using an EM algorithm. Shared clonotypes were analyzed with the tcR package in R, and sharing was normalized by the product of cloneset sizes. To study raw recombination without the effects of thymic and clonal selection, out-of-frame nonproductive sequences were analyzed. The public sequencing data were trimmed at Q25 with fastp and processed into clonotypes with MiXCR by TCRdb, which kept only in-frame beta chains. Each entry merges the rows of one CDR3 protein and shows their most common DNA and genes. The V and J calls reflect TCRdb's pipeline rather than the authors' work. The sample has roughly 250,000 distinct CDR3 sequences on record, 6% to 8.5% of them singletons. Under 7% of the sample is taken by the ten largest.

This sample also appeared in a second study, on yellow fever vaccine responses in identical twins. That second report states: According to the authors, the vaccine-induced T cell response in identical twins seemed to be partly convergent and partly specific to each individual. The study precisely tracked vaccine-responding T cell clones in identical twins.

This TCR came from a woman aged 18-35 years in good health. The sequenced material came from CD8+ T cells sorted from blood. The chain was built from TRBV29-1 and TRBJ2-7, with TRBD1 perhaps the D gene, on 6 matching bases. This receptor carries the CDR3 CSVEEDQGPYEQYF. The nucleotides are TGCAGCGTTGAAGAGGATCAGGGGCCCTACGAGCAGTACTTC.